This T cell receptor beta chain was captured in a study of blood T cell repertoires in COVID-19. Study overall: Sites across the United States, Italy and Spain contributed samples from acute and convalescent COVID-19.

This CDR3 has 14 amino acids. Germline-derived CDR1 and CDR2 are LGHNT and FRNRAP. V lost 3 bases, J lost 6 bases, and 6 bases stayed unmatched. Measured with immunoSEQ multiplex PCR; TCRdb has only the in-frame clones, and not every one. The data show 30,000 or so clones, 91% seen once. The source material was peripheral blood. This clonotype was sampled from a human donor with active COVID-19. The donor label of this sample is uncertain. The chain combines TRBV12-5 with TRBJ2-3; 7 bases map to TRBD1. The CDR3 DNA reads TGTGCTAGTGGTTTAAGGGACAGCATTGATACGCAGTATTTT. The encoded protein is CASGLRDSIDTQYF.